Listed below are T cell receptor beta chains from one sample, sequenced in a study of T cell clones after liver transplantation. Assay: immunoSEQ multiplex PCR; the TCRdb copy retains only in-frame clones and omits some. The sample records about 70,000 clones, over 70% being singletons. Sequencing used CD4+ T cells from blood, obtained 12 months after liver transplant. These receptors originate from a human patient who received a liver transplant. Some T cells could come from the graft donor. Both conserved end residues are part of each CDR3. D genes are given only for firm matches. Clone size is stated in some rows and not others, as once, few, many or a class when expanded.

clone_size: .
v_call: TRBV10-3
j_call: TRBJ1-5
d_call: .
cdr3_nt: TGTGCCATCAGTGAAGGTGGTGAGGACAATCAGCCCCAGCATTTT
cdr3_aa: CAISEGGEDNQPQHF

clone_size: .
v_call: TRBV2
j_call: TRBJ2-7
d_call: .
cdr3_nt: TGTGCCAGCTGCCCTGCAGACTACGAGCAGTACTTC
cdr3_aa: CASCPADYEQYF

clone_size: few
v_call: TRBV2
j_call: TRBJ1-2
d_call: .
cdr3_nt: TGTGCCAGCAGTGAAGGGGAATTGTGGGGCTACACCTTC
cdr3_aa: CASSEGELWGYTF

clone_size: .
v_call: TRBV28
j_call: TRBJ1-1
d_call: .
cdr3_nt: TGTGCCAGCATCACTCCTTCGCCAGCGCCAACTGAAGCTTTCTTT
cdr3_aa: CASITPSPAPTEAFF

clone_size: once
v_call: TRBV27
j_call: TRBJ1-2
d_call: TRBD1
cdr3_nt: TGTGCCAGCAGTGGGGGACAGGGAGTATTTGGCTACACCTTC
cdr3_aa: CASSGGQGVFGYTF

clone_size: .
v_call: TRBV27
j_call: TRBJ2-6
d_call: TRBD2
cdr3_nt: TGTGCCAGCAGCCGACTAGCGGTTATCTCTGGGGCCAACGTCCTGACTTTC
cdr3_aa: CASSRLAVISGANVLTF

clone_size: .
v_call: TRBV10-3
j_call: TRBJ2-3
d_call: .
cdr3_nt: TGTGCCATCAGTGAGTCGACAGATACGCAGTATTTT
cdr3_aa: CAISESTDTQYF

clone_size: .
v_call: TRBV5-1
j_call: TRBJ2-5
d_call: .
cdr3_nt: TGCGCCAGCCGTCGGGAGCCCCAAGAGACCCAGTACTTC
cdr3_aa: CASRREPQETQYF

clone_size: few
v_call: TRBV6-5
j_call: TRBJ1-2
d_call: .
cdr3_nt: TGTGCCAGCAGTTCCCAGGGTCGAGGGGTCTATGGCTACACCTTC
cdr3_aa: CASSSQGRGVYGYTF

clone_size: .
v_call: TRBV29-1
j_call: TRBJ2-3
d_call: .
cdr3_nt: TGCAGCGTTGAAGATCCAGTTGCCGGGTCCACAGATACGCAGTATTTT
cdr3_aa: CSVEDPVAGSTDTQYF

clone_size: .
v_call: TRBV11-2
j_call: TRBJ2-7
d_call: .
cdr3_nt: TGTGCCAGCAGCCAACTGGACAGAAGCGAGCAGTACTTC
cdr3_aa: CASSQLDRSEQYF

clone_size: .
v_call: TRBV5-1
j_call: TRBJ2-1
d_call: .
cdr3_nt: TGCGCCAGCAGCTTGAGGGGAGTCGGGGCCTCCTACAATGAGCAGTTCTTC
cdr3_aa: CASSLRGVGASYNEQFF

clone_size: .
v_call: TRBV5-1
j_call: TRBJ2-3
d_call: TRBD1
cdr3_nt: TGCGCCAGCACCCTCTCCGGGACAGGGGAAGATACGCAGTATTTT
cdr3_aa: CASTLSGTGEDTQYF

clone_size: .
v_call: TRBV18
j_call: TRBJ2-7
d_call: TRBD2
cdr3_nt: TGTGCCAGCTCACCGGGACTAGCGGATACCTACGAGCAGTACTTC
cdr3_aa: CASSPGLADTYEQYF

clone_size: .
v_call: TRBV9
j_call: TRBJ2-7
d_call: .
cdr3_nt: TGTGCCAGCAGCGAAGGGGCCAACTACGAGCAGTACTTC
cdr3_aa: CASSEGANYEQYF

clone_size: .
v_call: TRBV28
j_call: TRBJ1-2
d_call: .
cdr3_nt: TGTGCCAGCAGTTACAACACAGCCGAGGGCTACACCTTC
cdr3_aa: CASSYNTAEGYTF

clone_size: few
v_call: TRBV5-4
j_call: TRBJ1-1
d_call: .
cdr3_nt: TGTGCCAGCAGCTTGGGTGACAGGCGTGAAGCTTTCTTT
cdr3_aa: CASSLGDRREAFF

clone_size: .
v_call: TRBV30
j_call: TRBJ2-1
d_call: TRBD1
cdr3_nt: TGTGCCCACAGGGAAGGGGGCTCATACAATGAGCAGTTCTTC
cdr3_aa: CAHREGGSYNEQFF

clone_size: .
v_call: TRBV10-3
j_call: TRBJ2-7
d_call: .
cdr3_nt: TGTGCCATCAGTGAAGTGGGGATCAAGACCTACGAGCAGTACTTC
cdr3_aa: CAISEVGIKTYEQYF

clone_size: .
v_call: TRBV2
j_call: TRBJ1-1
d_call: .
cdr3_nt: TGTGCCAGCAGTGAAAGGGACTTCAACACTGAAGCTTTCTTT
cdr3_aa: CASSERDFNTEAFF

clone_size: .
v_call: TRBV4-3
j_call: TRBJ2-7
d_call: TRBD2
cdr3_nt: TGCGCCAGCAGCCAAGATCTGGGGGGGTTACGATTCTACGAGCAGTACTTC
cdr3_aa: CASSQDLGGLRFYEQYF

clone_size: .
v_call: TRBV11-2
j_call: TRBJ1-2
d_call: .
cdr3_nt: TGTGCCAGCAGCTTAGTAGGGGAATACTATGGCTACACCTTC
cdr3_aa: CASSLVGEYYGYTF

clone_size: .
v_call: TRBV6-1
j_call: TRBJ1-1
d_call: .
cdr3_nt: TGTGCCAGCAGTGAAGCAGGGCCGAACACTGAAGCTTTCTTT
cdr3_aa: CASSEAGPNTEAFF

clone_size: once
v_call: TRBV7-9
j_call: TRBJ1-4
d_call: .
cdr3_nt: TGTGCCAGCAGCCCCTCCTCAGGGCGTAATGAAAAACTGTTTTTT
cdr3_aa: CASSPSSGRNEKLFF

clone_size: .
v_call: TRBV7-9
j_call: TRBJ2-7
d_call: .
cdr3_nt: TGTGCCAGCAGCTTGGGAGCGGGCCCATACGAGCAGTACTTC
cdr3_aa: CASSLGAGPYEQYF

clone_size: .
v_call: TRBV6-1
j_call: TRBJ1-2
d_call: TRBD1
cdr3_nt: TGTGCCAGCAGAGGACAGGGGGTTTCAGGCTACACCTTC
cdr3_aa: CASRGQGVSGYTF

clone_size: .
v_call: TRBV7-2
j_call: TRBJ2-1
d_call: .
cdr3_nt: TGTGCCAGCAGCTTATCGGCGGGCTACTACAATGAGCAGTTCTTC
cdr3_aa: CASSLSAGYYNEQFF

clone_size: .
v_call: TRBV5-1
j_call: TRBJ2-1
d_call: TRBD2
cdr3_nt: TGCGCCAGCAGCCAAACCTCCGGGACTAGCGGTTACAATGAGCAGTTCTTC
cdr3_aa: CASSQTSGTSGYNEQFF

clone_size: .
v_call: TRBV5-8
j_call: TRBJ1-1
d_call: .
cdr3_nt: TGTGCCAGCTTCCGGCTGAACACTGAAGCTTTCTTT
cdr3_aa: CASFRLNTEAFF

clone_size: .
v_call: TRBV6-6
j_call: TRBJ1-4
d_call: .
cdr3_nt: TGTGCCAGCAGTTACCCAGGGCAGGGGCAAGGAAAACTGTTTTTT
cdr3_aa: CASSYPGQGQGKLFF

clone_size: once
v_call: TRBV7-9
j_call: TRBJ1-2
d_call: TRBD1
cdr3_nt: TGTGCCAGCAGCTCCAATACAGGGGCCTATGGCTACACCTTC
cdr3_aa: CASSSNTGAYGYTF

clone_size: .
v_call: TRBV18
j_call: TRBJ2-5
d_call: TRBD2
cdr3_nt: TGTGCCAGCTCACCGGGGGTTCTAGCGGGAATGGAGACCCAGTACTTC
cdr3_aa: CASSPGVLAGMETQYF

clone_size: .
v_call: TRBV6-4
j_call: TRBJ2-3
d_call: .
cdr3_nt: TGTGCCAGCCGCTTGGGAGAAACGCAGTATTTT
cdr3_aa: CASRLGETQYF

clone_size: few
v_call: TRBV2
j_call: TRBJ2-2
d_call: TRBD1
cdr3_nt: TGTGCCAGCAGCAGACAGGGAAGTGACACCGGGGAGCTGTTTTTT
cdr3_aa: CASSRQGSDTGELFF

clone_size: .
v_call: TRBV4-3
j_call: TRBJ1-1
d_call: .
cdr3_nt: TGCGCCAGCAGCCAAGCGGCCGTGGGGGAGGTGGCTTTCTTT
cdr3_aa: CASSQAAVGEVAFF

clone_size: medium-sized
v_call: TRBV15
j_call: TRBJ1-2
d_call: TRBD1
cdr3_nt: TGTGCCACCAGCAGAGATCTGACAGGGGATGGCTACACCTTC
cdr3_aa: CATSRDLTGDGYTF

clone_size: few
v_call: TRBV6-1
j_call: TRBJ2-1
d_call: TRBD2
cdr3_nt: TGTGCCAGCAGTGGGGGGGTACTAGCGGGAGGGCGAGTTTATGAGCAGTTCTTC
cdr3_aa: CASSGGVLAGGRVYEQFF

clone_size: .
v_call: TRBV14
j_call: TRBJ1-2
d_call: .
cdr3_nt: TGTGCCAGCAGCCAAGAGCATGACTACACCTTC
cdr3_aa: CASSQEHDYTF

clone_size: .
v_call: TRBV7-2
j_call: TRBJ2-1
d_call: .
cdr3_nt: TGTGCCAGCAGCTTAAGGAGCGGAAGCCGCGATGAGCAGTTCTTC
cdr3_aa: CASSLRSGSRDEQFF